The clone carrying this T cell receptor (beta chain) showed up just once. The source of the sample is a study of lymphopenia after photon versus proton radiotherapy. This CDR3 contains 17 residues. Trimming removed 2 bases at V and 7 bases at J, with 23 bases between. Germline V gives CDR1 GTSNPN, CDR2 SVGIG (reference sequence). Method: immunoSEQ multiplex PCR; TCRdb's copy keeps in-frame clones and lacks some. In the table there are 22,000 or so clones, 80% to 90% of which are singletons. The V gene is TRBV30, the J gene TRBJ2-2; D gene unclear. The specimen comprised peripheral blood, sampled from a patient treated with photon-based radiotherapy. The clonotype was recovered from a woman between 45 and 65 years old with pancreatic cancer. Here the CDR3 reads CAWSWKPLSQPSGELFF. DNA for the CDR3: TGTGCCTGGAGTTGGAAACCCTTATCTCAGCCAAGCGGGGAGCTGTTTTTT.